The entry below gives a single T cell receptor (beta chain) sequence along with its context. Its antigen is not known. These data are taken from a study of T cell repertoires in cytomegalovirus infection. Looking at the study overall: It was recently identified HLA-C-restricted and well-studied HLA-B-restricted CMV epitopes that the study used.

The study, taken as a whole, reports: CMV-specific TCR beta clonotypes restricted by HLA-C were the ones dominating the ex vivo response.

TCRdb fed the reads into MiXCR, producing one record per CDR3 protein. The table records approximately 470,000 distinct CDR3 sequences, roughly 43% of them present only once. This CDR3 has 14 residues. Trimming pared 1 base from V and 7 bases from J, leaving 11 bases between. Germline loops: CDR1 LGHNT, CDR2 FRNRAP. The sample in question was cultured PBMCs, obtained from culture after CMV antigen stimulation. This TCR came from a human donor in good health (CMV status not recorded). Some clones in this sample may be carry-over from other donors' samples. This chain connects TRBV12-5 to TRBJ1-5, with D perhaps matching TRBD1 (6 bases). This chain's CDR3 is CASGLGRGGQPQHF. The CDR3 DNA reads as TGTGCTAGTGGTTTGGGCAGGGGCGGCCAGCCCCAGCATTTT.